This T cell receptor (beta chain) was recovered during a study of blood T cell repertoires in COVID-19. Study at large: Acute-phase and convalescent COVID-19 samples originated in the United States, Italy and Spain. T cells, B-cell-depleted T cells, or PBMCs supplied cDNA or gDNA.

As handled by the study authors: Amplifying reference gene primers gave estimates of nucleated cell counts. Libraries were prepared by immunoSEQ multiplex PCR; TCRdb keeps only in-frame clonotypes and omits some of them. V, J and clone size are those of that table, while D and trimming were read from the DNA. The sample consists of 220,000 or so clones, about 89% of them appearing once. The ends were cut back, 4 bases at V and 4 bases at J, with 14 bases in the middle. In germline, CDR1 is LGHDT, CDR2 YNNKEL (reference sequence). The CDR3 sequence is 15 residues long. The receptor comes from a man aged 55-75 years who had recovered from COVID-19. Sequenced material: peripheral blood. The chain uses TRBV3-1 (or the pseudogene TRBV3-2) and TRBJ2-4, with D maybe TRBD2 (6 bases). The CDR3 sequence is CASSPRERGKNIQYF. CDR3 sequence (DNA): TGTGCCAGCAGCCCCCGGGAGCGTGGTAAAAACATTCAGTACTTC.